This record concerns one TCR beta chain sequence. The entry originates in a study of cytomegalovirus exposure and HLA in healthy donors. CDR3 length: 14 residues. Germline V gives CDR1 MDHEN, CDR2 SYDVKM. The V end was cut by 6 bases, the J end by 0 bases, with 12 bases between. The PCR made use of 60 Vbeta and 13 Jbeta primers. Sequencing used immunoSEQ multiplex PCR; TCRdb keeps in-frame clones, though not all of them. Here the sample spans under 250,000 clones, approximately 85% being singletons. The rearrangement joins TRBV28 to TRBJ2-7; D might be TRBD2 (6 bases). Material for sequencing was PBMCs. This receptor was taken from a woman aged 45 to 65 in good health and CMV-seronegative. CDR3 sequence (DNA): TGTGCCAGCAGCCTAACTAGCACCTCCTACGAGCAGTACTTC. Translation gives CASSLTSTSYEQYF.